This T cell receptor beta chain appears in the sequencing data of a study of blood T cell repertoires in COVID-19. The wider study: Acute and convalescent COVID-19 samples came from the United States, Italy and Spain. Sources were T cells, B-cell-depleted T cells, or PBMCs; the material itself was cDNA or gDNA.

Symptom resolution, clearance, or two negative PCRs marked donors in Cohort 3 as recovered. Study processing details: From reference gene primer amplification, estimates of nucleated cell counts were derived. Profiled with immunoSEQ multiplex PCR; TCRdb holds only in-frame clones, not every one. V and J calls and clone size are as listed in that table; D and trimming were resolved from the DNA. The repertoire holds nearly 350,000 clones, with about 90% as singletons. This sequence originates from a woman aged 30 to 39 who had recovered from COVID-19. Sequencing input: PBMCs or T cells enriched from blood (not recorded which).

Here the CDR3 reads CASSEHNSNQPQHF. CDR3 DNA: TGTGCCAGCAGTGAACACAATAGCAATCAGCCCCAGCATTTT. The chain has TRBV2 and TRBJ1-5; D gene ambiguous. This CDR3 is built from 14 residues. Germline lookup yields CDR1 SNHLY and CDR2 FYNNEI. The V end lost 2 bases, the J end lost 0 bases, and 5 bases lay between the germline ends.